A single sample is the source of the 18 T cell receptor beta chains below, sequenced in a study of shared clonotypes between healthy human individuals (dated by TCRdb to 2019 to 2021). Libraries were made using the immunoSEQ multiplex PCR assay. As stored in TCRdb, this immuneACCESS dataset retains in-frame rearrangements with V and J assigned. A fraction of the clones does not appear; measured against another copy, unresolved V genes explain less than half of the discrepancy, and the remainder lacks a known reason. The sample table lists a few million clones, 90% to 95% of them with a count of one. The ten biggest clones cover around 0.14% of the sample. Sequencing used naive CD4+ T cells sorted from blood. The cell subset or site tag for this specimen amounts to: CD45RA+ positively selected. The receptors were gathered from a man aged 18 to 35 in good health.

The count of this clone is one. The CDR3 DNA reads as TGTGCCAGCAGTCCGAGCGGGAGTTTTTTGGAGCAGTTCTTC. This gives the protein CASSPSGSFLEQFF. V and J are TRBV6-6 and TRBJ2-1, with 8 bases fitting TRBD2. Per germline, CDR1 MNHNY and CDR2 SVGAGI (reference sequence). The CDR3 covers 14 residues. Germline trimming cut 5 bases from V and 10 bases from J; bases unmatched to any gene: 10.

V is TRBV19 and J is TRBJ2-7; D is possibly TRBD1 (5 bases). Trimming shortened V by 5 bases and J by 0 bases, and 14 bases separated the two germline ends. Per the germline V gene, CDR1 is LNHDA and CDR2 is SQIVND (reference sequence). There are 15 residues in the CDR3. The CDR3 loop is CASSYQDRSSYEQYF. The CDR3 nucleotides read TGTGCCAGTAGTTATCAAGACAGAAGCTCCTACGAGCAGTACTTC. The full variable domain, in which reference TRBV19 and TRBJ2-7 provide the parts outside the CDR3, is DGGITQSPKYLFRKEGQNVTLSCEQNLNHDAMYWYRQDPGQGLRLIYYSQIVNDFQKGDIAEGYSVSREKKESFPLTVTSAQKNPTAFYLCASSYQDRSSYEQYFGPGTRLTVT.

The chain joins TRBV5-1 to TRBJ1-2; D is possibly TRBD1 (6 bases). The V and J ends lost 2 bases and 5 bases respectively, with 16 bases between them. The CDR3 covers 15 residues. Germline V gene data show CDR1 as SGHRS and CDR2 as YFSETQ. Written as DNA, the CDR3 is TGCGCCAGCAGCTTAACGGGACAATCGATTTATGGCTACACCTTC. This translates into CASSLTGQSIYGYTF.

This clone appeared once. The rearrangement joins TRBV4-3 to TRBJ2-2, with 7 bases fitting TRBD2. Germline V gene lookup returns CDR1 LGHNA and CDR2 YSLEER. Unmatched junction bases numbered 2, after V lost 7 bases and J lost 0 bases. The CDR3 loop spans 14 amino acids. The CDR3 protein is CASTSGSNTGELFF. CDR3 nucleotides: TGCGCCAGCACTAGCGGATCGAACACCGGGGAGCTGTTTTTT.

Notes on this clone: This sample also contains other DNA sequences that code for the same CDR3. The J gene is TRBJ1-6, the V gene TRBV18; tentative D call: TRBD1 (5 bases). The CDR3 has 16 amino acids. The germline CDR1 and CDR2 sequences are KGHSH and LQKENI. V shed 1 base and J shed 6 bases, with 13 bases lying between them. The CDR3 region has the DNA TGTGCCAGCTCACCACTAGGGGCTGGGGGTAATTCACCCCTCCACTTT. This codes for CASSPLGAGGNSPLHF.

The V and J genes are TRBV2 and TRBJ2-3; D is possibly TRBD2 (6 bases). The V end lost 6 bases, the J end lost 2 bases, and 12 bases lay between the germline ends. This CDR3 contains 14 residues. Germline V gives CDR1 SNHLY, CDR2 FYNNEI. CDR3 sequence: CASRGTAYTDTQYF. The CDR3 coding sequence is TGTGCCAGCAGAGGGACTGCTTACACAGATACGCAGTATTTT. Based on the CDR3 plus reference TRBV2 and TRBJ2-3, the full variable domain is EPEVTQTPSHQVTQMGQEVILRCVPISNHLYFYWYRQILGQKVEFLVSFYNNEISEKSEIFDDQFSVERPDGSNFTLKIRSTKLEDSAMYFCASRGTAYTDTQYFGPGTRLTVL.

The J gene is TRBJ1-1, the V gene TRBV30, with D unclear. The CDR3 length is 13 residues. Trimming removed 4 bases from V and 1 base from J, with 10 bases in between. The germline gives CDR1 GTSNPN, CDR2 SVGIG (reference sequence). The DNA of the CDR3 is TGTGCCTGGATGGGGTTTCGGAACACTGAAGCTTTCTTT. Protein: CAWMGFRNTEAFF.

This rearrangement joins TRBV19 to TRBJ1-3; a possible D gene is TRBD1 (6 bases). Germline V gives CDR1 LNHDA, CDR2 SQIVND (reference sequence). This CDR3 contains 18 residues. With 2 bases removed from V and 0 bases from J, the gap between germline ends came to 17 bases. The CDR3 region is CASSIQNGQSVSGNTIYF. For the CDR3, the DNA is TGTGCCAGTAGTATACAAAACGGACAGTCAGTCTCTGGAAACACCATATATTTT. The whole variable domain, filled in from reference TRBV19 and TRBJ1-3, reads DGGITQSPKYLFRKEGQNVTLSCEQNLNHDAMYWYRQDPGQGLRLIYYSQIVNDFQKGDIAEGYSVSREKKESFPLTVTSAQKNPTAFYLCASSIQNGQSVSGNTIYFGEGSWLTVV.

This sequence joins TRBV7-2 and TRBJ2-7, with TRBD2 identical over 12 bases. Trimming took 2 bases from V and 2 from J; bases not matched to a gene: 1. The CDR3 spans 15 residues. CDR1 and CDR2 from the germline V gene are SGHTA and FQGNSA. The DNA for the CDR3 is TGTGCCAGCAGCTTACCTAGCGGGAGGGCCTACGAGCAGTACTTC. Its protein is CASSLPSGRAYEQYF.

Remarks on this clone: This sample also contains other DNA sequences that code for the same CDR3. The chain links TRBV7-2 to TRBJ1-1; unclear D gene. This CDR3 is 13 amino acids long. Trimming pared 1 base from V and 3 bases from J, leaving 6 bases between. Germline CDR1 is SGHTA and CDR2 is FQGNSA. The CDR3 DNA reads TGTGCCAGCAGCTTAGAAAAGTACACTGAAGCTTTCTTT. This sequence encodes CASSLEKYTEAFF.

Remarks on this clone: Other DNA variants within this sample encode the same CDR3. V usage is TRBV20-1 and J usage is TRBJ2-5, with D unresolved. The CDR3 totals 10 residues. Between the trimmed V and J ends, which lost 2 bases and 5 bases, there was a span of 3 bases. CDR1 DFQATT and CDR2 SNEGSKA come from the germline V gene (reference sequence). The CDR3 loop is CSARRETQYF. The CDR3 DNA follows: TGCAGTGCTAGACGGGAGACCCAGTACTTC.

The rearrangement uses TRBV25-1 and TRBJ1-4, with 8 bases lining up with TRBD1. Germline CDR1 MGHDK, CDR2 SYGVNS. There are 14 residues in the CDR3. Trimming at V came to 6 bases and at J to 3 bases, leaving 3 bases not matched to a gene. CDR3 sequence reads: CASRQGVSNEKLFF. CDR3 DNA sequence: TGTGCCAGCAGACAGGGGGTTTCTAATGAAAAACTGTTTTTT.

There are a few counts of this clone. The V call is TRBV29-1, the J call TRBJ1-1; 7 bases align to TRBD1. This CDR3 has 12 residues. Germline V gene sequence: CDR1 SQVTM, CDR2 ANQGSEA. The junction had 5 bases not matched to a gene; V was cut back by 7 bases and J by 3 bases. The CDR3 region has the DNA TGCAGCGCTGGGACAGCCGACACTGAAGCTTTCTTT. It yields the protein CSAGTADTEAFF.

The chain recombines TRBV19 with TRBJ2-3, with D maybe TRBD1 (7 bases). Trimming shortened V by 4 bases and J by 0 bases, and 11 bases separated the two germline ends. The CDR3 totals 15 residues. Per the germline V gene, CDR1 is LNHDA and CDR2 is SQIVND (reference sequence). In DNA form, the CDR3 reads TGTGCCAGTAGTACAGGGGGGAGAAGCACAGATACGCAGTATTTT. Its protein is CASSTGGRSTDTQYF.

This clone has a single count. This chain links TRBV27 with TRBJ2-3, with 12 bases identical to TRBD2. This CDR3 contains 20 residues. The trim removed 8 bases at V and 3 bases at J, leaving 21 bases unmatched. Looked up from germline, CDR1 is MNHEY and CDR2 is SMNVEV (reference sequence). CDR3 nucleotides: TGTGCCAGCCCTCCCCCGACTAGCGGGGGATTCTGTCGATTTACAGATACGCAGTATTTT. Encoded protein: CASPPPTSGGFCRFTDTQYF.

The rearrangement uses TRBV25-1 and TRBJ1-1; weak D call: TRBD1 (6 bases). V gave up 4 bases and J gave up 4 bases, with 13 bases separating them. Germline CDR1 is MGHDK and CDR2 is SYGVNS. This CDR3 has 14 amino acids. In DNA form, the CDR3 reads TGTGCCAGCAGTGCGGGGGGCGATGGCACTGAAGCTTTCTTT. Its translation is CASSAGGDGTEAFF.

This chain joins TRBV7-2 and TRBJ1-1; D unclear. CDR1 is SGHTA, CDR2 FQGNSA, per germline. Trimming shortened V by 1 base and J by 4 bases, and 4 bases separated the two germline ends. The CDR3 spans 12 residues. CDR3 sequence: CASSLGITEAFF. The CDR3 DNA sequence: TGTGCCAGCAGCTTAGGGATCACTGAAGCTTTCTTT.

Note on this clone: At one of its ends the junction is not consistent with the germline gene, which may arise from a read error. This rearrangement joins TRBV7-7 to TRBJ2-5, with 7 bases lining up with TRBD2. CDR1 and CDR2 (germline): SSHAT, FNYEAQ (reference sequence). This CDR3 has 13 amino acids. The CDR3 DNA reads TGTGCTAGCAGCTTAGCGGGCAAAGAGACCCAGTACTTC. Amino acids: CASSLAGKETQYF.